The 15 T cell receptor beta chains listed next were all sequenced from one sample in a study of blood T cell repertoires in COVID-19. Data came from immunoSEQ multiplex PCR; TCRdb stores just in-frame clones and leaves some out. The repertoire includes roughly 200,000 clones, around nine tenths of them detected once, and about 12% sits in the top ten. Sequencing input: peripheral blood. The receptors originated from a woman between 18 and 29 years old who had recovered from COVID-19.

This clone was found a few times. This chain connects TRBV6-2 or TRBV6-3 to TRBJ2-5, with a weak D call TRBD2 (6 bases). Germline V gene lookup returns CDR1 MNHEY and CDR2 SVGEGT. Between the trimmed V and J ends, which lost 5 bases and 4 bases, there was a span of 14 bases. This CDR3 region has 14 residues. CDR3 in amino acids: CASSMGEEGETQYF. The CDR3 bases are TGTGCCAGCAGTATGGGGGAGGAGGGAGAGACCCAGTACTTC.

V is TRBV12-3 or TRBV12-4 and J is TRBJ2-7; 7 bases fit TRBD1. CDR3 size: 13 residues. Unmatched junction bases numbered 2, after V lost 3 bases and J lost 3 bases. CDR3 DNA: TGTGCCAGCAGTTTCCGGGACAGCTACGAGCAGTACTTC. Its translation: CASSFRDSYEQYF.

This chain connects TRBV7-9 to TRBJ2-5, with a weak D call TRBD2 (5 bases). Germline lookup yields CDR1 SEHNR and CDR2 FQNEAQ (reference sequence). V shed 3 bases and J shed 1 base, with 12 bases lying between them. The CDR3 is 15 amino acids. The CDR3 loop is CASSFPPGIQETQYF. CDR3 nucleotide sequence: TGTGCCAGCAGCTTCCCCCCGGGGATCCAAGAGACCCAGTACTTC.

The chain links TRBV29-1 to TRBJ2-4; 10 positions match TRBD1. CDR1 and CDR2 (germline): SQVTM, ANQGSEA. After removal of 7 bases from V and 10 bases from J, the junction contained 10 bases not matched to a gene. The CDR3 sequence is 13 residues long. The CDR3 protein is CSASLGQGKIQYF. CDR3 bases: TGCAGCGCATCCCTGGGACAGGGGAAGATTCAGTACTTC. The full variable domain, with the rest looked up from reference TRBV29-1 and TRBJ2-4, is SAVISQKPSRDICQRGTSLTIQCQVDSQVTMMFWYRQQPGQSLTLIATANQGSEATYESGFVIDKFPISRPNLTFSTLTVSNMSPEDSSIYLCSASLGQGKIQYFGAGTRLSVL.

This chain links TRBV18 with TRBJ1-1; D may be TRBD1 (5 bases). CDR1 KGHSH and CDR2 LQKENI come from the germline V gene. There are 13 residues in the CDR3. V lost 5 bases, J lost 1 base, and 8 bases lay in between. The CDR3 nucleotides are TGTGCCAGCTCAGACCAGGGGAACACTGAAGCTTTCTTT. It yields the protein CASSDQGNTEAFF.

The V and J genes are TRBV7-2 and TRBJ1-6; perhaps TRBD1 as D (6 bases). Trimming took 1 base from V and 7 from J, leaving 11 bases between them. Germline values: CDR1 SGHTA, CDR2 FQGNSA. The CDR3 contains 15 residues. The CDR3 protein is CASSLVGHLNSPLHF. CDR3 sequence (DNA): TGTGCCAGCAGCTTAGTGGGACATCTAAATTCACCCCTCCACTTT.

The chain has TRBV30 and TRBJ1-4; tentative D call: TRBD1 (5 bases). The CDR3 runs to 15 residues. Trimming stripped 3 bases from V and 5 bases from J, with 16 bases between. CDR1 and CDR2 (germline): GTSNPN, SVGIG (reference sequence). The CDR3 DNA follows: TGTGCCTGGAGGGATTGGGGCACCCTAAATGAAAAACTGTTTTTT. Translating it yields CAWRDWGTLNEKLFF.

The chain combines TRBV13 with TRBJ2-1; the match to TRBD2 covers 14 bases. Germline CDR1 and CDR2: PRHDT and FYEKMQ (reference sequence). V dropped 5 bases and J dropped 10; count of bases not matched to a gene: 7. The CDR3 contains 15 residues. The CDR3 spells CASSRPGLAGDEQFF. The CDR3 DNA reads TGTGCCAGCAGCAGGCCGGGACTAGCGGGAGACGAGCAGTTCTTC.

The chain has TRBV6-5 and TRBJ2-6; a possible D gene is TRBD2 (5 bases). Germline values: CDR1 MNHEY, CDR2 SVGAGI. Trimming shortened V by 2 bases and J by 2 bases, and 10 bases separated the two germline ends. The CDR3 spans 16 residues. The chain's CDR3 is CASSYLYGTGANVLTF. The CDR3 DNA reads as TGTGCCAGCAGTTACCTCTACGGGACTGGGGCCAACGTCCTGACTTTC.

This clone was detected only a few times. The genes are TRBV7-9 and TRBJ2-7; 10 nucleotides match TRBD1. CDR3 length: 16 residues. The germline gives CDR1 SEHNR, CDR2 FQNEAQ (reference sequence). V trimming: 5 bases; J trimming: 2 bases; junction bases outside the gene matches: 9. As DNA, the CDR3 is TGTGCCAGCAGCCAACAACCCGGGACAGGGGCCTACGAGCAGTACTTC. Amino acids: CASSQQPGTGAYEQYF.

This chain links TRBV7-2 with TRBJ2-3; no reliable D call. V was shortened by 5 bases and J by 0 bases, with 12 bases between the two germline ends. Germline loops: CDR1 SGHTA, CDR2 FQGNSA. This CDR3 contains 15 residues. DNA for the CDR3: TGTGCCAGCAGCACTATGACGGTTAGCACAGATACGCAGTATTTT. It specifies CASSTMTVSTDTQYF.

The CDR3 sequence: CASSEQGMRVNQPQHF. Written as DNA, the CDR3 is TGTGCCAGCAGTGAACAGGGGATGAGGGTGAATCAGCCCCAGCATTTT. The chain is built from TRBV6-1 and TRBJ1-5; a weak D match, TRBD1 (6 bases). The germline gives CDR1 MNHNS, CDR2 SASEGT. Trimming removed 2 bases from V and 4 bases from J, with 15 bases in between. The length of the CDR3 is 16 residues.

The CDR3 loop reads CASSYDNSNQPQHF. CDR3 DNA sequence: TGTGCCAGCAGTTACGACAATAGCAATCAGCCCCAGCATTTT. The chain uses TRBV6-5 and TRBJ1-5; D call uncertain. Germline lookup yields CDR1 MNHEY and CDR2 SVGAGI. The CDR3 runs to 14 residues. V lost 2 bases and J 0 bases, leaving 5 bases between the germline ends.

V gene TRBV10-3 combines with J gene TRBJ1-5; 9 nucleotides align to TRBD1. The trim removed 3 bases at V and 4 bases at J, leaving 4 bases unmatched. CDR1 is ENHRY and CDR2 is SYGVKD in the germline V gene. The length of the CDR3 is 15 residues. CDR3 protein: CAISEGDRGNQPQHF. CDR3 nucleotides: TGTGCCATCAGTGAAGGAGACAGGGGGAATCAGCCCCAGCATTTT.

This clone was observed a single time. The V call is TRBV27, the J call TRBJ1-1; 10 bases fit TRBD1. CDR1 is MNHEY and CDR2 is SMNVEV in the germline V gene (reference sequence). CDR3 length: 16 amino acids. V trimming: 0 bases; J trimming: 1 base; junction bases outside the gene matches: 2. The CDR3 is CASSLSRTGGNTEAFF. DNA for the CDR3: TGTGCCAGCAGTTTATCGCGGACAGGGGGGAACACTGAAGCTTTCTTT.